This TCR beta chain was obtained from a study of cytomegalovirus exposure and HLA in healthy donors (dated by TCRdb to about 2017). General notes on the study: An earlier analysis of more than 550 of the donors reported approximately 260 Gb of sequence data and around 110 million unique TCR beta sequences obtained from around 180 million T cells. In a later analysis, previously published TCR beta repertoires from 550 to 750 donors were re-analyzed and high-resolution HLA genotyping was added so that TCR occurrence patterns could be studied. The study aimed to test whether cataloging public T cell receptors could reveal signatures of past pathogen exposure. Of the roughly 400 genotyped donors, roughly 76% were placed in the genetic ancestry cluster associated with self-reported Caucasian donors. All discovery cohort repertoires had been generated using a single sequencing platform. Along with the approximately 620-subject first cohort, a separate validation cohort of more than 90 different subjects was used. Approximately 300 gigabases of sequencing data and 75 million to 85 million unique TCR sequences made up an early release that covered 500 to 700 HLA-typed donors. Rather than drawing on any new phenotypic data, the later analysis identified candidate immune exposures from TCR beta sequences and the way those sequences occurred across donors. High-throughput TCR immunosequencing, statistical association of individual TCRs with disease status, and machine learning were combined to predict cytomegalovirus infection status. Donor age, sex, ethnicity and CMV serostatus were compiled alongside the repertoire data. A later genetic analysis took genome-wide SNP genotypes for about 65% of the 666 donors and used that subset as a discovery cohort. Because of strong linkage in the cohort, a few DR-DQ haplotypes were treated as single units for association and clustering. The T cell repertoires of under 700 subjects were profiled by immunosequencing and related to cytomegalovirus serostatus. Class I and class II HLA loci were covered by the typing at four-digit resolution. The number of donors typed differed by locus, with roughly 620-640 for A, B, C, DRB1 and DQB1, 522 for DQA1, 600 to 610 for DPA1, and over 400 for DPB1. An earlier analysis of fewer than 750 of the donors used high-throughput TCR beta sequencing to judge whether each TCR beta V gene segment behaved as functional or pseudogenic. Across 398 genotyped donors of the cohort, an average of 235,054 unique TCR beta nucleotide sequences per donor were sequenced, and roughly 18% of those sequences were non-productive. Results and caveats for the whole study, not just this receptor: In a later analysis, several top co-occurrence clusters were reported to appear linked to parvovirus B19, influenza, CMV and Epstein-Barr virus. Cytomegalovirus status was reported to be diagnosed by the classifier with high specificity and sensitivity in both the original and validation cohorts. Because the 87-base-pair reads could not distinguish some IMGT-functional V segments, including TRBV6-2 and TRBV6-3, those segments were excluded. For the cohort, immune exposure information was limited to CMV serostatus. Compared with the approximately 600-donor mean, donors in an Asian-associated ancestry cluster had fewer N-insertions in productive TCRs, according to a later genetic analysis. Linkage disequilibrium might explain the correlated functional status among segregating V segments, but an unknown experimental factor could not be excluded. In an earlier analysis of roughly 500 of the donors, most TCR beta V segments appeared in productive rearrangements about 87% or about 30% of the time, broadly matching IMGT annotations. In a later genetic analysis, a missense DCLRE1C variant was associated with V-gene and J-gene trimming of TCR beta chains, and the association was replicated in an independent cohort. A few of the identified cytomegalovirus-associated TCR beta chains were confirmed in vitro to be specific for cytomegalovirus antigens. The study listed 164 TCR beta chains as associated with cytomegalovirus. It was suggested by the authors that the approach could potentially be generalized to other disease states and immunological phenotypes. A later analysis found that HLA-associated TCR beta chains were more clonally expanded and had lower generation probabilities than equally common non-associated chains. At a false discovery rate of 0.05, a later analysis linked around 15,000 TCR beta sequences to specific HLA alleles. This cohort had only TCR beta chains sequenced, and the lack of alpha or paired-chain data limited which features could be detected. Roughly uniform sequencing depth across donors was assumed in presence/absence analyses, although this assumption may not hold. A further reported finding was that TCR beta sequences accurately predicted the HLA-A and HLA-B alleles for most subjects in the first cohort. Assigning TCR associations to individual alleles was difficult when HLA alleles, especially DR and DQ, strongly co-occurred. Most TCR sequences were observed very rarely across donors, whereas some public TCRs were present in many individuals. Most CMV-associated TCR beta chains appeared to be HLA-restricted in a later analysis, and the HLA associations seemed to be driven largely by CMV exposure. A cluster of highly shared sequence variants was judged likely to be a technical artifact of the sequencing pipeline. According to a later analysis, TCR association rates differed among HLA loci, with DRB1 alleles showing the most associated TCRs and HLA-C alleles showing the fewest. Because HLA typing was unavailable for some donors at each locus, only the typed subset was used in association tests. Because counts were too low, seventeen rarely observed V segments, including chromosome 9 orphons, were left out of the earlier analysis of several hundred of the donors.

Trimming removed 6 bases from V and 2 bases from J, leaving 10 bases between the germline ends. Inclusive of the bounding cysteine and phenylalanine, the CDR3 is 13 residues long. The CDR3 DNA has 39 bases and is translated from base 1. From the germline V gene, CDR1 is MGHDK and CDR2 is SYGVNS. The receptor library was made with the immunoSEQ multiplex PCR assay. For the multiplex PCR, a mixture combining 60 forward primers for TCR Vbeta segments and 13 reverse primers for TCR Jbeta segments was used. Amplification of the CDR3 region of rearranged TCR beta genes was performed with a multiplex PCR assay on genomic DNA. The Illumina HiSeq System was used to sequence the amplified TCR beta libraries as 87-base-pair reads. Processing in the source paper ran as follows. A later analysis tallied roughly 76 million unique TCR beta chains across the approximately 670 repertoires, and about 10 million of those chains were shared by two or more donors. Raw reads were error-corrected and collapsed into unique sequences by a nearest-neighbor algorithm in which closely related sequences were merged to remove PCR and sequencing errors. V, D and J gene segments were assigned by aligning CDR3 sequences to IMGT reference sequences. For a sequence to be retained, a match of at least six nucleotides to both a V gene segment and a J gene segment was required. A rearrangement counted as productive if the CDR3 had no stop codons and remained in frame with V and J, and every other rearrangement counted as non-productive. Following IMGT convention, CDR3 was defined as the stretch from the second conserved V-encoded cysteine to the conserved J-encoded phenylalanine. Sequences without an unambiguous match to a single V gene segment were excluded from the earlier analysis of several hundred of the donors. An earlier analysis of a few hundred of the donors called V segments functional above 56.7% productive rearrangements and segregating when the between-donor standard deviation exceeded 5%. A statistical classification framework was built for diagnosing cytomegalovirus status from the catalog of TCR beta chain sequences. In a later analysis, V and J genes were assigned by comparing TCR nucleotide sequences against IMGT/GENE-DB human TR gene sequences. Using the TCRdist pipeline, a later analysis assigned CDR3 sequences along with most-parsimonious VDJ recombination scenarios. In a later analysis, each TCR beta chain was defined by its CDR3 amino acid sequence together with its V-gene family, and reads without a unique V-gene family were excluded. A later analysis removed roughly 590 highly shared, low-generation-probability nucleotide sequences to deal with suspected cross-contamination and a sequencing artifact. A later analysis calculated a clonal expansion index for each public chain from normalized within-repertoire ranks of inferred template counts. In a later analysis, generation probabilities were computed using a VDJ recombination model fitted to out-of-frame rearrangements, and the results were checked against IGoR. Hypergeometric tests were used in a later analysis to score TCR-TCR, TCR-HLA and TCR-CMV co-occurrence, with a repertoire-size bias correction applied to the TCR pairs. False discovery rates were estimated in a later analysis by permuting HLA or CMV assignments 20 times. In a later analysis, co-occurring TCRs were grouped using DBSCAN, with TCRdist sequence similarity added in when clustering inside HLA-allele-positive subsets. Repertoires with fewer than 30,000 or more than 120,000 public chains, plus five repertoires with anomalous nucleotide sharing, were excluded from co-occurrence clustering. TCRdb took over this immuneACCESS table, retaining in-frame rearrangements with V and J assigned. Such tables are incomplete; in checked studies, under half of the missing clones stem from an unresolved V gene, and the remainder is unexplained. That table is the source of V, J and clone size, and D and trimming were worked out from the DNA. The sample data list about 160,000 clones, and over 80% of these were observed just once. The ten most abundant clones make up about 4% of the sample.

The cohort consisted of 670 or so healthy bone marrow donors. At the time of sampling, every cohort member was nominally healthy, though immune exposures that went unrecorded were likely present. The donor was CMV seropositive and was included in the group of 250 to 300 seropositive cohort members. Each donor provided a peripheral blood sample, and peripheral blood mononuclear cells were used for TCR beta sequencing. The Qiagen DNeasy Blood Extraction Kit was used to extract genomic DNA from the blood cell samples. A remark on this clone: It has no known antigen specificity. No quality values exist for individual bases; no much larger clone is one base distant.

The origin of this receptor is a man aged 45-65 years in good health and CMV-seropositive. The chain is assembled from TRBV25-1 and TRBJ1-1, with no confidently assigned D gene. The sample comprised PBMCs. The DNA reads TGTGCCAGCAGCAGGATCGGTAACACTGAAGCTTTCTTT. Its protein reads: CASSRIGNTEAFF. Reference TRBV25-1 and TRBJ1-1 genes cover what lies past the CDR3, so the full variable domain is EADIYQTPRYLVIGTGKKITLECSQTMGHDKMYWYQQDPGMELHLIHYSYGVNSTEKGDLSSESTVSRIRTEHFPLTLESARPSHTSQYLCASSRIGNTEAFFGQGTRLTVV.